This T cell receptor beta chain was captured in a study of CD8 T cells in Susac syndrome. Overall study: Among the Susac syndrome patients sequenced, over 5 had active disease and fewer than 10 were in remission. When their blood was taken, the Susac syndrome patients had either not yet had any therapy, were taking corticosteroids, or were taking intravenous immunoglobulin alone.

RNA in amounts of roughly 0.45 to 1 ug was reverse transcribed with random hexamers. In TCRdb, the immunoSEQ multiplex PCR reads were re-called with MiXCR into one record per CDR3 protein. This table has about 140,000 distinct CDR3 sequences, more than 90% appearing once. The sequence was collected from a human donor with Susac syndrome. The sample comprised CD4+ T cells from PBMCs.

The CDR3: CASGPTDYNEQFF. The DNA of the CDR3 is TGTGCCAGCGGCCCGACCGACTACAATGAGCAGTTCTTC. J is TRBJ2-1 and V is TRBV5-6; no reliable D call. V dropped 7 bases and J dropped 3 bases, with 11 bases sitting between them. Germline-derived CDR1 and CDR2 are SGHDT and YYEEEE. The CDR3 length is 13 residues.